The rows below give T cell receptor beta chains drawn from one sample of a study of control samples from healthy donors and cancer patients. Measured with immunoSEQ multiplex PCR; TCRdb has only the in-frame clones, and not every one. The sample comprises approximately 150,000 clones, 80% to 95% of which are singletons, and 2% to 2.5% rests with the top ten. Sample: blood. The receptors stem from a woman aged 40 to 49 in good health. The conserved cysteine and the conserved F or W are not part of the CDR3 here. Each record gives: V gene, clone size, J gene, CDR3 protein. Clone size appears in some rows only: once, few, many, or a class for an expanded clone.

V: TRBV7-6; size: NA; J: TRBJ2-5; CDR3: ASSAEVGGVGQETQY
V: TRBV4-1; size: NA; J: TRBJ1-1; CDR3: ASSQQSTGRIFVNTEAF
V: TRBV12-3/TRBV12-4; size: NA; J: TRBJ1-2; CDR3: ACRGANYGYT
V: TRBV24-1; size: NA; J: TRBJ2-3; CDR3: ATSDAEDRDTQY
V: TRBV19; size: NA; J: TRBJ1-2; CDR3: ASSMSGNYGYT
V: TRBV14; size: NA; J: TRBJ2-7; CDR3: ASSRSGGIVYEQY
V: TRBV7-6; size: NA; J: TRBJ2-2; CDR3: ASSLSRGGPGELF
V: TRBV5-6; size: NA; J: TRBJ1-2; CDR3: ASSPTMDYGYT
V: TRBV19; size: NA; J: TRBJ1-4; CDR3: ASTGRGNEKLF
V: TRBV6-5; size: few; J: TRBJ1-1; CDR3: ASSYSKALGTEAF
V: TRBV18; size: NA; J: TRBJ2-1; CDR3: ASSYGQGAWNEQF
V: TRBV2; size: NA; J: TRBJ2-3; CDR3: ASSGRTGGTDTQY
V: TRBV5-6; size: NA; J: TRBJ2-5; CDR3: ASSLVSEETQY
V: TRBV29-1; size: NA; J: TRBJ2-5; CDR3: SVVSGDETQY
V: TRBV6-1; size: NA; J: TRBJ2-7; CDR3: ASSEYGYEQY
V: TRBV2; size: NA; J: TRBJ2-5; CDR3: ASRLQETQY
V: TRBV5-1; size: NA; J: TRBJ1-3; CDR3: ASSFGIPTQNTIY
V: TRBV3-1/TRBV3-2; size: NA; J: TRBJ2-5; CDR3: ASTDGGGASETQY
V: TRBV2; size: NA; J: TRBJ1-1; CDR3: ASRRDRGNTEAF
V: TRBV6-9; size: NA; J: TRBJ1-1; CDR3: ASSRSVTVNTEAF
V: TRBV20-1; size: few; J: TRBJ1-1; CDR3: SASPNTEAF
V: TRBV2; size: NA; J: TRBJ1-1; CDR3: ASSDLQTKNTEAF
V: TRBV19; size: NA; J: TRBJ2-7; CDR3: ASSLREGNAYEQY
V: TRBV2; size: NA; J: TRBJ1-6; CDR3: ASSEPATSYNSPLH
V: TRBV5-1; size: NA; J: TRBJ1-4; CDR3: ASSLAWRDEKLF
V: TRBV29-1; size: NA; J: TRBJ1-3; CDR3: SVVDRAGNTIY
V: TRBV6-5; size: NA; J: TRBJ2-5; CDR3: ASSPEQGSAETQY
V: TRBV5-1; size: NA; J: TRBJ1-3; CDR3: ASSLDGTGGKGNTIY
V: TRBV6-4; size: NA; J: TRBJ2-3; CDR3: ASGLIDRATDTQY
V: TRBV11-2; size: NA; J: TRBJ2-3; CDR3: ASTRGTLTTDTQY
V: TRBV23-1; size: NA; J: TRBJ2-3; CDR3: ASSHHIGQGRSPDTQY
V: TRBV3-1/TRBV3-2; size: NA; J: TRBJ1-6; CDR3: ASSQEGSANSPLH
V: TRBV4-2; size: NA; J: TRBJ2-7; CDR3: ASSRADVRDRSSYEQY
V: TRBV21-1; size: NA; J: TRBJ1-3; CDR3: ASSKVEGAGGNTIY
V: TRBV20-1; size: NA; J: TRBJ2-1; CDR3: SASPGTSFYNEQF
V: TRBV4-2; size: NA; J: TRBJ1-5; CDR3: ASSIQGDSNQPQH
V: TRBV18; size: NA; J: TRBJ2-3; CDR3: ASSPLAGSTDTQY
V: TRBV5-1; size: NA; J: TRBJ2-2; CDR3: ASSSLGNPGTGELF
V: TRBV7-2; size: NA; J: TRBJ2-6; CDR3: ASTRLRPSGANVLT
V: TRBV7-2; size: NA; J: TRBJ2-4; CDR3: ASSILRDRINIQY
V: TRBV28; size: NA; J: TRBJ2-6; CDR3: ASSAGGAPSGANVLT
V: TRBV12-5; size: once; J: TRBJ1-5; CDR3: ASGLNHRDRGYQPQH
V: TRBV19; size: NA; J: TRBJ1-2; CDR3: ASSIVGDGYT
V: TRBV20-1; size: NA; J: TRBJ2-7; CDR3: SASAPPSEYEQY
V: TRBV4-1; size: NA; J: TRBJ1-2; CDR3: ASSQGTGTDGYT
V: TRBV9; size: NA; J: TRBJ1-6; CDR3: ASSVEGGLGPLH
V: TRBV3-1/TRBV3-2; size: NA; J: TRBJ2-3; CDR3: ASSRGGTDTQY
V: TRBV2; size: NA; J: TRBJ2-7; CDR3: ASSEIGAAALQY
V: TRBV29-1; size: NA; J: TRBJ1-5; CDR3: SVLSGFPNQPQH
V: TRBV3-1/TRBV3-2; size: NA; J: TRBJ1-2; CDR3: ASSQGVGGYT
V: TRBV25-1; size: once; J: TRBJ1-1; CDR3: ASSGSGRQEF
V: TRBV28; size: NA; J: TRBJ1-2; CDR3: ASSPSTHIVYGYT
V: TRBV24-1; size: NA; J: TRBJ2-1; CDR3: ATSDSGRGRDEQF
V: TRBV25-1; size: NA; J: TRBJ1-6; CDR3: ASSGGDGFNSPLH
V: TRBV7-2; size: NA; J: TRBJ2-7; CDR3: ASSPEGGPYEQY